These 12 T cell receptor beta chains share one sample of origin, sequenced in a study of beta chain features in type 1 diabetes (dated by TCRdb to the late 2010s). No antigen has been assigned to these receptors. To prepare the library, the immunoSEQ multiplex PCR assay was applied. The High Capacity cDNA Reverse Transcription Kit was used to reverse transcribe all of the isolated RNA, meaning that expressed TCRB transcripts were what got sequenced. Drawn from immuneACCESS, this table holds only the in-frame rearrangements with V and J called that TCRdb kept. Clones are partly lost; checked studies trace under half to an unresolved V gene and leave the rest unexplained. The sample includes about 280,000 clones, with 15% observed a single time. The ten largest clones take up around 0.015% of the sample. What the work shows at the level of the full study, not this receptor alone: A moderate but significant shortening of TCRB CDR3 length was observed in type 1 diabetes patients in all four CD4+ subsets.

Source material: naive CD4+ T cells from blood. The label giving this sample's cell subset or site can be read as: true naive CD4+ T cells. Receptors were obtained from a man aged 18 to 30 with type 1 diabetes.

This clone appeared a few times. V is TRBV9 and J is TRBJ2-7, with TRBD2 matching over 8 bases. Unmatched junction bases numbered 2, after V lost 3 bases and J lost 6 bases. Per the germline V gene, CDR1 is SGDLS and CDR2 is YYNGEE. There are 12 residues in the CDR3. DNA for the CDR3: TGTGCCAGCAGCGCCGGGGGGGGCGAGCAGTACTTC. This encodes CASSAGGGEQYF.

This clone was detected a few times. The rearrangement uses TRBV29-1 and TRBJ2-7; TRBD1 aligns across 8 bases. V was pared by 0 bases and J by 4 bases, with 11 bases of the junction left unmatched. Per the germline V gene, CDR1 is SQVTM and CDR2 is ANQGSEA. This CDR3 has 16 residues. The CDR3 DNA sequence: TGCAGCGTTGAAGATTCCGGGACAGGTCCTTCATACGAGCAGTACTTC. This translates into CSVEDSGTGPSYEQYF.

The gene calls are TRBV18 and TRBJ1-1; the match to TRBD1 covers 8 bases. The CDR3 consists of 18 residues. Germline V lookup: CDR1 KGHSH, CDR2 LQKENI. J gave up 4 bases and V 3 bases, and 16 bases lay outside the gene matches. The CDR3 region has the DNA TGTGCCAGCTCACCGCGGAAAATGGACAGGGTGTATGGCACTGAAGCTTTCTTT. This sequence encodes CASSPRKMDRVYGTEAFF.

This clone was detected a few times. The gene calls are TRBV28 and TRBJ1-1; D remains unclear. Germline V gives CDR1 MDHEN, CDR2 SYDVKM. The CDR3 sequence is 12 residues long. V was pared by 10 bases and J by 1 base, with 10 bases between. The CDR3 coding sequence is TGTGCCACGAATCACAGGAACACTGAAGCTTTCTTT. This gives the protein CATNHRNTEAFF.

CDR3 bases: TGTGCCAGCATCCTCTCTCCGGGACTAGCGGGAGGTACCACAGATACGCAGTATTTT. Translating gives CASILSPGLAGGTTDTQYF. V usage is TRBV28 and J usage is TRBJ2-3; 15 bases are shared with TRBD2. Unmatched junction bases numbered 13, after V lost 7 bases and J lost 2 bases. The length of the CDR3 is 19 residues. Germline V CDR1 and CDR2: MDHEN, SYDVKM.

This clone was counted a few times. The chain employs TRBV5-1 and TRBJ1-2; D remains ambiguous. The V gene's germline CDR1 is SGHRS and CDR2 YFSETQ. Between the trimmed V and J ends, which lost 6 bases and 3 bases, there was a span of 18 bases. The CDR3 is 15 residues long. In DNA form, the CDR3 reads TGCGCCAGCAAGGAAAGAGCCCCTCAGGACTATGGCTACACCTTC. It codes for CASKERAPQDYGYTF.

In this sample, this clone turned up a few times. The V gene is TRBV4-3, the J gene TRBJ1-2, with a weak D call TRBD1 (5 bases). In germline, CDR1 is LGHNA, CDR2 YSLEER. V lost 4 bases and J lost 5, with 14 bases in between. This CDR3 region has 14 residues. The CDR3: CASSLRRGEYGYTF. CDR3 bases: TGCGCCAGCAGCCTGCGGCGGGGGGAATATGGCTACACCTTC.

The chain joins TRBV5-1 to TRBJ2-1; 8 positions match TRBD1. The CDR3 covers 15 residues. With V trimmed by 2 bases and J by 4 bases, 5 bases remained unmatched. Germline-derived CDR1 and CDR2 are SGHRS and YFSETQ. In DNA, the CDR3 is TGCGCCAGCAGCTTAACAGGACAGGGATACAATGAGCAGTTCTTC. Encoded protein: CASSLTGQGYNEQFF. Full variable domain (rest looked up from reference TRBV5-1 and TRBJ2-1): KAGVTQTPRYLIKTRGQQVTLSCSPISGHRSVSWYQQTPGQGLQFLFEYFSETQRNKGNFPGRFSGRQFSNSRSEMNVSTLELGDSALYLCASSLTGQGYNEQFFGPGTRLTVL.

This clone appeared once. The chain couples TRBV18 to TRBJ2-5; TRBD1 agrees at 11 bases. J lost 5 bases, V lost 2 bases, and 7 bases had no gene match. The CDR3 sequence is 16 residues long. Germline CDR1 and CDR2: KGHSH and LQKENI. CDR3 in amino acids: CASSPNYGTGGETQYF. The CDR3 coding sequence is TGTGCCAGCTCACCAAACTACGGGACAGGGGGGGAGACCCAGTACTTC.

The V call is TRBV7-2, the J call TRBJ1-1, with 7 positions matching TRBD1. The CDR3 contains 14 residues. V dropped 6 bases and J dropped 1; count of bases not matched to a gene: 5. Per the germline V gene, CDR1 is SGHTA and CDR2 is FQGNSA. In DNA form, the CDR3 reads TGTGCCAGCAGGGTGGACAGGCAGAACACTGAAGCTTTCTTT. Translation gives CASRVDRQNTEAFF.

This clone was seen more than once but under ten times. The chain combines TRBV4-3 with TRBJ2-7; 7 nucleotides agree with TRBD2. Germline V CDR1 and CDR2: LGHNA, YSLEER. The ends lost 1 base at V and 4 bases at J; junction bases unmatched: 7. There are 15 residues in the CDR3. CDR3 sequence (DNA): TGCGCCAGCAGCCAAGGTCGGGGGGTGGTGTACGAGCAGTACTTC. Translating gives CASSQGRGVVYEQYF.

The rearrangement joins TRBV2 to TRBJ2-1; D might be TRBD1 (7 bases). Trimming pared 2 bases from V and 8 bases from J, leaving 13 bases between. Germline V gene sequence: CDR1 SNHLY, CDR2 FYNNEI. The CDR3 is 14 amino acids. The CDR3 DNA reads as TGTGCCAGCAGTGAACAGGGGGGCGGGTATGAGCAGTTCTTC. Protein sequence: CASSEQGGGYEQFF.